Following are 3 T cell receptor beta chains from one sample sequenced in a study of T cells in Graves' hyperthyroidism and ophthalmopathy. Regions amplified from RNA transcripts were the TCR beta CDR3 regions. RT-PCR in the first round (using the HTBI primer set) targeted the TCR CDR3. TCRdb reanalysed the multiplex PCR reads using MiXCR and keeps one entry per CDR3 protein. This sample has about 620,000 distinct CDR3 sequences; roughly 15% occur once, and the top ten carry 3.5% to 4%. Sequencing was done on a sample of blood. These receptors all come from a woman in her 30s with Graves' hyperthyroidism.

This clonotype was seen many times. V and J are TRBV20-1 and TRBJ2-7, with D perhaps matching TRBD2 (7 bases). The CDR3 contains 12 residues. Trimming removed 7 bases from V and 3 bases from J, with 13 bases in between. From germline, CDR1 is DFQATT and CDR2 SNEGSKA (reference sequence). The CDR3 is CSGGGGVYEQYF. Written as DNA, the CDR3 is TGCAGTGGAGGAGGGGGGGTCTACGAGCAGTACTTC.

This clonotype was counted only a few times. V and J are TRBV20-1 and TRBJ1-4, with unresolved D. The CDR3 spans 15 residues. Trimming removed 1 base at V and 10 bases at J, with 19 bases between. Germline V gene lookup returns CDR1 DFQATT and CDR2 SNEGSKA (reference sequence). CDR3 bases: TGCAGTGCTAGAGCCACCGGGCCCCAAAGAGGAAAACTGTTTTTT. Amino acid sequence: CSARATGPQRGKLFF.

This chain joins TRBV29-1 and TRBJ1-1; 8 bases line up with TRBD1. The junction had 7 bases not matched to a gene; V was cut back by 7 bases and J by 3 bases. In germline, CDR1 is SQVTM, CDR2 ANQGSEA. This CDR3 comprises 13 residues. CDR3 coding DNA: TGCAGCGGACAGGGGATGGCGGACACTGAAGCTTTCTTT. Its protein product is CSGQGMADTEAFF.